The rows below give T cell receptor beta chains drawn from one sample of a study of T cell responses to AZD1222 COVID-19 vaccine. Profiled with immunoSEQ multiplex PCR; TCRdb holds only in-frame clones, not every one. This sample has 100,000 to 120,000 clones, with over 85% found just once. Sequenced material: peripheral blood, taken 28 days after the second AZD1222 dose. The receptors derive from an adult who received the AZD1222 COVID-19 vaccine. The CDR3 runs from the conserved cysteine through the conserved F or W. Each record gives: clone size, J gene, V gene, CDR3 length, D gene, CDR3 DNA, CDR3 protein. The D gene is left open where the match is weak. Clone size is stated in some rows and not others, as once, few, many or a class when expanded.

>once|TRBJ1-2|TRBV12-5|15|TRBD1
TGTGCTAGTGGTTTAAACAGGGGCCCCGACTCTGGCTACACCTTC
CASGLNRGPDSGYTF
>-|TRBJ2-7|TRBV6-5|16|-
TGTGCCAGCAGTTACTCCCCCGTTGGAGGCGGTTACGAGCAGTACTTC
CASSYSPVGGGYEQYF
>-|TRBJ2-1|TRBV7-9|19|TRBD2
TGTGCCAGCAGCTTAGGGACTAGCGGGATGGTTTACTCCTACAATGAGCAGTTCTTC
CASSLGTSGMVYSYNEQFF
>-|TRBJ2-7|TRBV3-1/TRBV3-2|15|TRBD2
TGTGCCAGCAGCCATTTTGGACTAGCGGGGACCGAGCAGTACTTC
CASSHFGLAGTEQYF
>-|TRBJ1-5|TRBV28|14|-
TGTGCCAGCAGTTCGGGACACTTTAATCAGCCCCAGCATTTT
CASSSGHFNQPQHF
>-|TRBJ1-1|TRBV30|13|-
TGTGCCTGGAGTCCGGGTCCAGGCACTGAAGCTTTCTTT
CAWSPGPGTEAFF
>few|TRBJ1-1|TRBV7-9|13|-
TGTGCCAGCAGCTTAGATTTGAACACTGAAGCTTTCTTT
CASSLDLNTEAFF
>once|TRBJ2-3|TRBV7-8|16|TRBD1
TGTGCCAGCAGCTACAGGACAGGAACCTCCACAGATACGCAGTATTTT
CASSYRTGTSTDTQYF
>-|TRBJ2-7|TRBV5-1|15|TRBD1
TGCGCCAGCAGCACCAGACAGGGGGGGGTGGGGGAGCAGTACTTC
CASSTRQGGVGEQYF
>-|TRBJ1-4|TRBV18|16|TRBD1
TGTGCCAGCTCACTTCGGTCCGGGACAGGGGGTGAAAAACTGTTTTTT
CASSLRSGTGGEKLFF
>few|TRBJ1-2|TRBV30|11|-
TGTGCCTACTCAGGGTCCGCTGGCTACACCTTC
CAYSGSAGYTF
>-|TRBJ2-7|TRBV11-3|14|TRBD1
TGTGCCAGCAGCAAGGGACAGGTCATCTACGAGCAGTACTTC
CASSKGQVIYEQYF
>-|TRBJ1-1|TRBV5-1|14|TRBD1
TGCGCCACCAGTTCGGGACAGGGGAACGCTGAAGCTTTCTTT
CATSSGQGNAEAFF
>-|TRBJ1-2|TRBV10-3|12|-
TGTGCCATCAACGGGGAAGGGGATGGCTACACCTTC
CAINGEGDGYTF
>-|TRBJ1-4|TRBV6-5|15|-
TGTGCCAGCAGGCGAACGACGGGGGGAAATGAAAAACTGTTTTTT
CASRRTTGGNEKLFF
>-|TRBJ1-5|TRBV18|15|-
TGTGCCAGCTCCCAGGGCGCCTATAGCAATCAGCCCCAGCATTTT
CASSQGAYSNQPQHF